These 26 T cell receptor beta chains came from one sample sequenced in a study of T cells in Graves' hyperthyroidism and ophthalmopathy. RNA transcripts provided the source from which TCR beta CDR3 regions were amplified. The study used the HTBI primer set for a first-round RT-PCR of the TCR CDR3. One entry per CDR3 protein, called by TCRdb with MiXCR from the multiplex PCR reads. The sample records around 600,000 distinct CDR3 sequences, about 45% being singletons. Sequences were obtained from peripheral blood or thyroid tissue (not recorded which). The receptors stem from an adult man with Graves' disease, either hyperthyroidism or ophthalmopathy (not recorded which).

The V call is TRBV29-1, the J call TRBJ1-6; TRBD1 agrees at 9 bases. Germline V CDR1 and CDR2: SQVTM, ANQGSEA. The J segment lost 5 bases and the V segment lost 7 bases, leaving 0 bases of the junction unmatched. The CDR3 totals 12 residues. The CDR3 region has the DNA TGCAGCGGACAGGGGGATAATTCACCCCTCCACTTT. This gives the protein CSGQGDNSPLHF.

The genes are TRBV5-1 and TRBJ1-1; weak D call: TRBD1 (5 bases). The CDR3 totals 12 residues. The ends were cut back, 5 bases at V and 7 bases at J, with 12 bases in the middle. Per germline, CDR1 SGHRS and CDR2 YFSETQ. CDR3 DNA: TGCGCCAGCAGTGACAGACAGTATGAAGCTTTCTTT. Protein sequence: CASSDRQYEAFF.

This clonotype was seen more than once but under ten times. This chain uses TRBV12-3 or TRBV12-4 with TRBJ1-1; D unclear. V lost 4 bases and J lost 7, with 7 bases in between. There are 11 residues in the CDR3. The CDR3 DNA is TGTGCCAGCAGTTCCCACTTTGAAGCTTTCTTT. This translates into CASSSHFEAFF.

This clonotype was counted a few times. The chain links TRBV19 to TRBJ1-5; D not certain. CDR1 and CDR2 from the germline V gene are LNHDA and SQIVND (reference sequence). This CDR3 comprises 12 residues. Trimming removed 6 bases at V and 4 bases at J, with 7 bases between. As DNA, the CDR3 is TGTGCCAGTAGGGCTTGGAATCAGCCCCAGCATTTT. Amino acids: CASRAWNQPQHF. Supplemented by reference TRBV19 and TRBJ1-5, the full variable domain reads DGGITQSPKYLFRKEGQNVTLSCEQNLNHDAMYWYRQDPGQGLRLIYYSQIVNDFQKGDIAEGYSVSREKKESFPLTVTSAQKNPTAFYLCASRAWNQPQHFGDGTRLSIL.

This clonotype was seen only a few times. The chain employs TRBV20-1 and TRBJ1-5, with 9 bases lining up with TRBD1. J was trimmed by 2 bases and V by 5 bases; bases with no gene match: 4. The CDR3 covers 14 residues. The germline V gene encodes CDR1 DFQATT and CDR2 SNEGSKA (reference sequence). CDR3 sequence reads: CSAQQGAGNQPQHF. The CDR3 DNA sequence: TGCAGTGCTCAACAGGGGGCCGGCAATCAGCCCCAGCATTTT.

This chain uses TRBV12-3 or TRBV12-4 with TRBJ2-3, with D possibly TRBD2 on 6 matching bases. The CDR3 length is 15 residues. Trimming took 3 bases from V and 6 from J, leaving 16 bases between them. DNA of the CDR3: TGTGCCAGCAGTTTCTTAGCGGCCGGTAGGGATACGCAGTATTTT. Translated, it gives CASSFLAAGRDTQYF.

This clonotype was counted ten times or more. V is TRBV7-9 and J is TRBJ1-1; D uncertain. The CDR3 is 13 residues long. Per the germline V gene, CDR1 is SEHNR and CDR2 is FQNEAQ (reference sequence). The germline V and J ends were trimmed by 5 bases and 5 bases, with 12 bases remaining between them. The CDR3: CASSASMRTEAFF. In DNA, the CDR3 is TGTGCCAGCAGCGCGAGCATGAGAACTGAAGCTTTCTTT.

This chain joins TRBV24-1 and TRBJ1-5; a possible D gene is TRBD1 (5 bases). Trimming cost V 4 bases and J 9 bases, with 15 bases left between them. This CDR3 spans 14 amino acids. Germline loops: CDR1 KGHDR, CDR2 SFDVKD. The CDR3: CATSDSSKQGPQHF. In nucleotides, the CDR3 is TGTGCCACCAGTGACTCATCGAAGCAGGGGCCCCAGCATTTT.

The J gene is TRBJ2-7, the V gene TRBV9; 9 bases fit TRBD2. This CDR3 region has 14 residues. Germline values: CDR1 SGDLS, CDR2 YYNGEE. V shed 3 bases, J shed 0 bases, and the junction held 1 base outside the gene matches. CDR3 protein: CASSGSGSSYEQYF. In DNA, the CDR3 is TGTGCCAGCAGCGGTAGCGGGAGCTCCTACGAGCAGTACTTC.

The chain uses TRBV7-2 and TRBJ1-6; 7 bases fit TRBD1. The ends lost 1 base at V and 0 bases at J; junction bases unmatched: 3. Germline values: CDR1 SGHTA, CDR2 FQGNSA. The CDR3 is made up of 17 amino acids. CDR3 DNA: TGTGCCAGCAGCTTAGAAGGGGGCAACTCCTATAATTCACCCCTCCACTTT. Protein product: CASSLEGGNSYNSPLHF.

The genes are TRBV11-1 and TRBJ2-7; D not resolved. Trimming removed 2 bases from V and 4 bases from J, with 9 bases in between. CDR3 length: 13 amino acids. The germline V gene has CDR1 SGHAT and CDR2 FQDESV (reference sequence). The CDR3 coding sequence is TGTGCCAGCAGCTTATGCCCTCCGTACGAGCAGTACTTC. Encoded protein: CASSLCPPYEQYF.

This clonotype has a handful of counts. The chain recombines TRBV6-5 with TRBJ2-7; D gene unclear. The V gene lost 6 bases and the J gene lost 1 base, with 19 bases spanning the gap. Germline assignment: CDR1 MNHEY and CDR2 SVGAGI. This CDR3 is 16 amino acids long. The CDR3 spells CASSVSDGLKSYEQYF. CDR3 coding DNA: TGTGCCAGCAGCGTATCGGACGGCCTGAAGTCCTACGAGCAGTACTTC.

The V gene is TRBV12-3 or TRBV12-4, the J gene TRBJ1-2; possible D gene TRBD1, 6 bases. The CDR3 length is 10 residues. Trimming pared 8 bases from V and 12 bases from J, leaving 13 bases between. Here the CDR3 DNA reads TGTGCCAGCGCAGGGGCTGGAAACACCTTC. Its translation is CASAGAGNTF.

This clonotype was counted many times. Sequence at one end of the junction differs from germline and may be a read error. CDR3 sequence reads: CASSATTGGLF. CDR3 in DNA: TGTGCCAGCAGTGCAACGACAGGGGGCCTCTTT. The V and J genes are TRBV6-1 and TRBJ1-1; 10 bases agree with TRBD1. Per the germline V gene, CDR1 is MNHNS and CDR2 is SASEGT. This CDR3 contains 11 residues.

This clonotype was recorded a few times. The gene calls are TRBV10-3 and TRBJ2-2, with 12 bases matching TRBD1. With V trimmed by 6 bases and J by 6 bases, 2 bases remained unmatched. Germline CDR1 is ENHRY and CDR2 is SYGVKD. The CDR3 runs 14 residues. This CDR3 is CAIRGTGGAGELFF. DNA of the CDR3: TGTGCCATCAGGGGGACAGGGGGCGCCGGGGAGCTGTTTTTT.

This clonotype has a single count. The CDR3 bases are TGTGCCAGCAGCTTCCAGGGGGCGCCGAGTCAGCCCCAGTACTTC. Residues: CASSFQGAPSQPQYF. The gene calls are TRBV7-8 and TRBJ2-5, with 8 bases identical to TRBD1. V trimming: 3 bases; J trimming: 9 bases; junction bases outside the gene matches: 12. The CDR3 contains 15 residues. Germline lookup yields CDR1 SGHVS and CDR2 FQNEAQ.

This clonotype was seen a handful of times. In DNA form, the CDR3 reads TGCAGCGCAGGACGACAGGGGGACTATGGCTACACCTTC. Protein product: CSAGRQGDYGYTF. This sequence joins TRBV29-1 and TRBJ1-2; 9 bases line up with TRBD1. With V trimmed by 7 bases and J by 3 bases, 6 bases remained unmatched. Germline lookup yields CDR1 SQVTM and CDR2 ANQGSEA. The CDR3 runs 13 residues.

The chain has TRBV29-1 and TRBJ1-3; the D gene is possibly TRBD1 (6 bases). With 6 bases removed from V and 7 bases from J, the gap between germline ends came to 13 bases. Germline V gene data show CDR1 as SQVTM and CDR2 as ANQGSEA. The CDR3 loop spans 12 amino acids. CDR3 amino acids: CSVPGQLNTIYF. The CDR3 DNA sequence: TGCAGCGTACCCGGACAGCTGAACACCATATATTTT. The entire variable domain, with the rest obtained from reference TRBV29-1 and TRBJ1-3, is as follows: SAVISQKPSRDICQRGTSLTIQCQVDSQVTMMFWYRQQPGQSLTLIATANQGSEATYESGFVIDKFPISRPNLTFSTLTVSNMSPEDSSIYLCSVPGQLNTIYFGEGSWLTVV.

This chain uses TRBV5-1 with TRBJ2-2, with a possible D match to TRBD1 (5 bases). Germline V gives CDR1 SGHRS, CDR2 YFSETQ. The CDR3 runs 16 residues. Trimming took off 2 bases at V and 4 bases at J, with 15 bases between the two ends. CDR3 DNA sequence: TGCGCCAGCAGCTTTGAAGCAGGGAAGAGCACCGGGGAGCTGTTTTTT. It specifies CASSFEAGKSTGELFF.

The chain has TRBV7-8 and TRBJ1-5, with D hard to call. Trimming cost V 7 bases and J 0 bases, with 13 bases left between them. The germline CDR1 and CDR2 sequences are SGHVS and FQNEAQ. The CDR3 is 15 amino acids. The CDR3 sequence is CASTPYIISNQPQHF. In DNA, the CDR3 is TGTGCCAGCACCCCCTATATTATTAGCAATCAGCCCCAGCATTTT. The full variable domain, with the rest looked up from reference TRBV7-8 and TRBJ1-5, is GAGVSQSPRYKVAKRGQDVALRCDPISGHVSLFWYQQALGQGPEFLTYFQNEAQLDKSGLPSDRFFAERPEGSVSTLKIQRTQQEDSAVYLCASTPYIISNQPQHFGDGTRLSIL.

The genes are TRBV2 and TRBJ2-5; 8 nucleotides match TRBD1. Germline V gene lookup returns CDR1 SNHLY and CDR2 FYNNEI. The J segment lost 4 bases and the V segment lost 5 bases, leaving 9 bases of the junction unmatched. This CDR3 has 15 amino acids. In nucleotides, the CDR3 is TGTGCCAGCAGTACTCCCAGCAGGGGGCGAGAGACCCAGTACTTC. Translated, it gives CASSTPSRGRETQYF.

At least ten counts were recorded for this clonotype. This chain uses TRBV29-1 with TRBJ1-4; TRBD1 matches at 7 bases. There are 14 residues in the CDR3. The J segment lost 8 bases and the V segment lost 6 bases, leaving 12 bases of the junction unmatched. Looked up from germline, CDR1 is SQVTM and CDR2 is ANQGSEA. This CDR3 is CSVGKQGSREKLFF. The DNA of the CDR3 is TGCAGCGTGGGAAAACAGGGGTCACGGGAAAAACTGTTTTTT. The whole variable domain, filled in from reference TRBV29-1 and TRBJ1-4, reads SAVISQKPSRDICQRGTSLTIQCQVDSQVTMMFWYRQQPGQSLTLIATANQGSEATYESGFVIDKFPISRPNLTFSTLTVSNMSPEDSSIYLCSVGKQGSREKLFFGSGTQLSVL.

This clonotype was counted ten times or more. The V call is TRBV15, the J call TRBJ1-5; D is perhaps TRBD1 (6 bases). V lost 2 bases and J lost 6, with 8 bases in between. Germline loops: CDR1 LNHNV, CDR2 YYDKDF (reference sequence). CDR3 size: 13 residues. CDR3 in DNA: TGTGCCACCAGCAGACTAGGGGGTCAGCCCCAGCATTTT. This translates into CATSRLGGQPQHF.

CDR3 in DNA: TGTGCCAGCAGCCCCGGACAGGGCGGGGTCTCACCCCTCCACTTT. This sequence encodes CASSPGQGGVSPLHF. This rearrangement joins TRBV7-9 to TRBJ1-6; 8 nucleotides line up with TRBD1. V shed 5 bases, J shed 10 bases, and the junction held 10 bases outside the gene matches. The CDR3 runs 15 residues. CDR1 is SEHNR, CDR2 FQNEAQ, per germline (reference sequence).

J is TRBJ1-5 and V is TRBV15; a weak D match, TRBD1 (5 bases). With 1 base removed from V and 3 bases from J, the gap between germline ends came to 19 bases. Germline lookup yields CDR1 LNHNV and CDR2 YYDKDF (reference sequence). The CDR3 covers 18 residues. CDR3 in amino acids: CATSRGTTVRGFNQPQHF. The CDR3 DNA is TGTGCCACCAGCAGAGGGACGACAGTCCGGGGCTTCAATCAGCCCCAGCATTTT.

This chain uses TRBV7-9 with TRBJ1-1; TRBD1 matches 7 bases. CDR1 is SEHNR, CDR2 FQNEAQ, per germline (reference sequence). CDR3 length equals 16 residues. The trim removed 4 bases at V and 5 bases at J, leaving 13 bases unmatched. The CDR3 is CASSSTKTGLGTEAFF. In DNA, the CDR3 is TGTGCCAGCAGCTCGACCAAGACAGGGCTGGGGACTGAAGCTTTCTTT.